This TCR beta chain was profiled in a study of a mutant IDH1 vaccine in newly diagnosed glioma. Study-level background: Radiotherapy alone preceded vaccination by 4-6 weeks; alternatively, vaccination started with temozolomide cycles. A roughly 60% male, approximately 38% female split and a mean age of approximately 40 years characterized treated patients. Standard pretreatment was either radiotherapy, temozolomide, or, for most, radiochemotherapy with temozolomide.

Time point: week 35, safety follow-up. The investigators gave 300 ug of mutant IDH1 20-mer peptide in each vaccine dose, together with topical imiquimod. New WHO grade 3 or 4 astrocytomas that were IDH1-mutant and ATRX-lost had been found in donors. Points on this clone: Its specificity is unknown.

Clones were read by immunoSEQ multiplex PCR, and TCRdb kept only the in-frame ones, dropping some. This table holds about 32,000 clones, roughly three quarters found once. The TCR comes from a woman in her 30s with glioma. Some clones in this sample may be carry-over from other donors' samples. Source: PBMCs, taken from a glioma patient whose treatment included an IDH1 peptide vaccine.

As DNA, the CDR3 is TGTGCCTGGAGAATAGCGGGAGGGCCGGGGACCCAGTACTTC. As protein: CAWRIAGGPGTQYF. The chain couples TRBV30 to TRBJ2-5; 11 bases fit TRBD2. The V gene end was trimmed by 3 bases and the J gene end by 7 bases; junction bases not matched to a gene: 7. CDR3 length equals 14 residues. The germline gives CDR1 GTSNPN, CDR2 SVGIG (reference sequence).